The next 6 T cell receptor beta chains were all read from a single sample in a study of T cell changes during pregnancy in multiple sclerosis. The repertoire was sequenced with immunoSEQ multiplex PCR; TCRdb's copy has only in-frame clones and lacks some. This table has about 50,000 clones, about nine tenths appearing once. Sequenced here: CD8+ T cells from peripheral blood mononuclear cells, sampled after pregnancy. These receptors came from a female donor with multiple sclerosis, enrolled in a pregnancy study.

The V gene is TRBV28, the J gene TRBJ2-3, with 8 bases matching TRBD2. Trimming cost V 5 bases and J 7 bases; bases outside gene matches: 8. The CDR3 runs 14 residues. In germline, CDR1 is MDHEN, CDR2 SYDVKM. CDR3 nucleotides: TGTGCCAGCAGTGGGCTAGCGGGCATCCATACGCAGTATTTT. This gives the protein CASSGLAGIHTQYF. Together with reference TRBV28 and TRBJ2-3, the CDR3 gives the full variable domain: DVKVTQSSRYLVKRTGEKVFLECVQDMDHENMFWYRQDPGLGLRLIYFSYDVKMKEKGDIPEGYSVSREKKERFSLILESASTNQTSMYLCASSGLAGIHTQYFGPGTRLTVL.

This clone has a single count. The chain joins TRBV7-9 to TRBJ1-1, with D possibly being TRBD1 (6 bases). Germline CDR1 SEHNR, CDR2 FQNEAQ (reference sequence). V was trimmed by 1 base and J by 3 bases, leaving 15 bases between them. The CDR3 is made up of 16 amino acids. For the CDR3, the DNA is TGTGCCAGCAGCTTAGAGCCAGGGGAATTGCACACTGAAGCTTTCTTT. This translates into CASSLEPGELHTEAFF.

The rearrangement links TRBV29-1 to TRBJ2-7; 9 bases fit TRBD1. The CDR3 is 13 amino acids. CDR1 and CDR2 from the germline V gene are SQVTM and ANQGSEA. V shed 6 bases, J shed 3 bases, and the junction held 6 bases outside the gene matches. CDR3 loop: CSVEGQGGYEQYF. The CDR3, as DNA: TGCAGCGTGGAGGGACAGGGCGGCTACGAGCAGTACTTC.

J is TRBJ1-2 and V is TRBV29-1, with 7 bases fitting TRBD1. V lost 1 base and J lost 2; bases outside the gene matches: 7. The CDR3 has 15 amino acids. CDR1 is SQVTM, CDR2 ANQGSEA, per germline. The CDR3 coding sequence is TGCAGCGTTGAAGGCCCACAGGGGCTGAACTATGGCTACACCTTC. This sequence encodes CSVEGPQGLNYGYTF. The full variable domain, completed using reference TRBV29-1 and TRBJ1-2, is SAVISQKPSRDICQRGTSLTIQCQVDSQVTMMFWYRQQPGQSLTLIATANQGSEATYESGFVIDKFPISRPNLTFSTLTVSNMSPEDSSIYLCSVEGPQGLNYGYTFGSGTRLTVV.

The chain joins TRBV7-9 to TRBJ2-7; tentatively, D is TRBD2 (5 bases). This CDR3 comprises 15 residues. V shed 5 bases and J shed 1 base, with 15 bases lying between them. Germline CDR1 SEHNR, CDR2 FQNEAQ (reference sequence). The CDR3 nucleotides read TGTGCCAGCAGCCACCCGAATGAGGGATCCTACGAGCAGTACTTC. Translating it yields CASSHPNEGSYEQYF.

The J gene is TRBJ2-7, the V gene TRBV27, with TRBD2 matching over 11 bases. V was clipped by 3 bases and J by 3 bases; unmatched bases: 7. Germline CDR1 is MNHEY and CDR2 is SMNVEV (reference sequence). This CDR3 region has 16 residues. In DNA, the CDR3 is TGTGCCAGCAGTTTCTTCCCGACTAGCGGGAACTACGAGCAGTACTTC. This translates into CASSFFPTSGNYEQYF.